Sequencing of this T cell receptor beta chain was carried out in a study of shared clonotypes between healthy human individuals. The data were produced by immunoSEQ multiplex PCR, yet TCRdb's version contains in-frame clones alone and is incomplete. This sample has about 2,500,000 clones, with just over 90% found just once. This clone was detected only once. Its antigen remains unknown. Study results and limitations: Tissue TCR repertoires likely differ from these blood-only repertoires.

The CDR3 is 17 amino acids. CDR1 SQVTM and CDR2 ANQGSEA come from the germline V gene. V usage is TRBV29-1 and J usage is TRBJ2-1, with 11 bases identical to TRBD2. The sequencing sample was made of naive CD4+ T cells sorted from blood. Subset of the sample: CD45RA+ positively selected. This sequence originates from a man between 18 and 29 years old in good health. The CDR3 region has the DNA TGCAACGTCCGGACTAGCGGGCGGCCAAGCTCCTACAATGAGCAGTTCTTC. Its translation: CNVRTSGRPSSYNEQFF.